The clone carrying this T cell receptor (beta chain) was seen a handful of times. V was pared by 5 bases and J by 11 bases, with 11 bases of the junction left unmatched. Germline CDR1 and CDR2: MNHEY and SVGEGT. CDR3 length: 16 amino acids. TCRdb used MiXCR to reprocess the reads, holding one entry per CDR3 protein. This sample has roughly 150,000 distinct CDR3 sequences; 20% to 30% occur once, and the top ten carry about 10%. The data were obtained in a study of T cell repertoires in cytomegalovirus infection. The sequencing sample was made of PBMCs. This clonotype was sampled from a human donor in good health (CMV status not recorded). Some clones in this sample may be carry-over from other donors' samples. The chain links TRBV6-2 or TRBV6-3 to TRBJ2-3, with 15 bases matching TRBD2. CDR3 loop: CASSQGLAGGSLRQYF. Here the CDR3 DNA reads TGTGCCAGCAGTCAGGGACTAGCGGGAGGAAGCTTAAGGCAGTATTTT.